The present entry profiles one T cell receptor beta chain with its context. The V gene lost 5 bases and the J gene lost 8 bases, with 19 bases spanning the gap. Germline CDR1 ENHRY, CDR2 SYGVKD. This CDR3 is 15 amino acids long. Original handling: Amplification of reference gene primers provided the estimated nucleated cell counts. Sequencing used immunoSEQ multiplex PCR; TCRdb keeps in-frame clones, though not all of them. For V, J and clone size, that table is used; D and trimming come from the DNA. The sample has around 280,000 clones, about 90% seen once. The data belong to a study of blood T cell repertoires in COVID-19. Background on the study: Whether acute or convalescent, the COVID-19 samples came from the United States, Italy and Spain. From T cells, B-cell-depleted T cells, or PBMCs came the material, which was cDNA or gDNA.

What was sequenced was peripheral blood. The TCR sequence derives from a woman in her thirties who had recovered from COVID-19. The gene calls are TRBV10-3 and TRBJ2-1; TRBD2 might be the D (6 bases). The CDR3 loop reads CAISLEGLTLDEQFF. The CDR3 DNA follows: TGTGCCATCAGTCTGGAGGGGTTGACGTTGGATGAGCAGTTCTTC.